The 6 T cell receptor beta chains reported below all come from one sample, sequenced in a study of T cell responses to AZD1222 COVID-19 vaccine. Sequencing was performed with immunoSEQ multiplex PCR; in TCRdb, only in-frame clones are kept and a portion is missing. The sample has roughly 130,000 clones; about nine tenths are singletons. The sequencing here drew on peripheral blood, taken on day 0 of AZD1222 vaccination. These receptors originate from an adult in good health.

In this sample, this clone turned up a few times. The chain couples TRBV12-3 or TRBV12-4 to TRBJ1-2; D might be TRBD1 (5 bases). The V end was cut by 2 bases, the J end by 6 bases, with 7 bases between. This CDR3 contains 12 residues. This CDR3 is CASSLPGHGYTF. The CDR3 DNA reads TGTGCCAGCAGTTTACCAGGGCATGGCTACACCTTC.

The rearrangement joins TRBV6-5 to TRBJ1-2, with 11 bases that match TRBD1. With V trimmed by 5 bases and J by 1 base, 3 bases remained unmatched. The germline V gene encodes CDR1 MNHEY and CDR2 SVGAGI. This CDR3 contains 15 residues. CDR3 in DNA: TGTGCCAGCAGTCCAGGGACAGGGGGTAACTATGGCTACACCTTC. Translating gives CASSPGTGGNYGYTF.

The V call is TRBV9, the J call TRBJ2-7, with 10 bases lining up with TRBD2. This CDR3 is built from 16 residues. The germline CDR1 and CDR2 sequences are SGDLS and YYNGEE. Trimming removed 3 bases from V and 3 bases from J; junction bases left unmatched: 9. The CDR3 DNA follows: TGTGCCAGCAGCGAGGGGGTAGCGGGGGGCTACTACGAGCAGTACTTC. Residues: CASSEGVAGGYYEQYF.

This rearrangement joins TRBV9 to TRBJ1-4; 7 nucleotides align to TRBD1. The J segment lost 8 bases and the V segment lost 3 bases, leaving 10 bases of the junction unmatched. Germline V gene data show CDR1 as SGDLS and CDR2 as YYNGEE. The CDR3 loop spans 15 amino acids. The CDR3 DNA follows: TGTGCCAGCAGCGCCTATACAGGGGCTCGGGAAAAACTGTTTTTT. It yields the protein CASSAYTGAREKLFF.

This clone appeared once. The V gene is TRBV30, the J gene TRBJ1-5; maybe TRBD1 (5 bases). V was pared by 0 bases and J by 6 bases, with 12 bases between. This CDR3 comprises 14 residues. CDR1 is GTSNPN and CDR2 is SVGIG in the germline V gene (reference sequence). CDR3 loop: CAWSVGPGAQPQHF. The CDR3 region has the DNA TGTGCCTGGAGTGTAGGACCTGGGGCTCAGCCCCAGCATTTT.

The genes are TRBV5-6 and TRBJ1-1; perhaps TRBD1 as D (5 bases). CDR1 SGHDT and CDR2 YYEEEE come from the germline V gene. The V and J ends lost 1 base and 6 bases respectively, with 13 bases between them. The CDR3 runs to 14 residues. CDR3 sequence reads: CASSLNLKGAEAFF. The CDR3 nucleotides are TGTGCCAGCAGCTTGAATCTCAAAGGGGCTGAAGCTTTCTTT.